A selection of T cell receptor beta chains follows, all from one sample in a study of post-analysis software for immune sequencing data. TCRdb fed the PCR reads into MiXCR, producing one record per CDR3 protein. The profile covers approximately 570,000 distinct CDR3 sequences, with 44% appearing a single time and about 1.8% taken by the ten largest. The sequencing sample was made of blood. The receptors were sampled from a girl aged 5 to 17 with multiple sclerosis. The CDR3 runs from the conserved cysteine through the conserved F or W. A D gene is named only where the DNA matches it firmly. Size is omitted from some rows. Given values are once, few, many or a class for expanded clones.

size	D	V	J	DNA	CDR3
few	-	TRBV7-8	TRBJ2-7	TGTGCCAGCAGCTTAGTGCGAGCGGGCGACCACGAGCAGTACTTC	CASSLVRAGDHEQYF
-	TRBD2	TRBV12-3/TRBV12-4	TRBJ2-5	TGTGCCAGCAGTCTCGGCGGGGGGATCCAAGAGACCCAGTACTTC	CASSLGGGIQETQYF
-	TRBD1	TRBV29-1	TRBJ1-2	TGCAGCGCCGGACAGGGAAAGAACGGCTACACCTTC	CSAGQGKNGYTF
few	-	TRBV13	TRBJ2-5	TGTGCCAGCAGCCACACGAAGGTGGAGGCCCAGTACTTC	CASSHTKVEAQYF
-	-	TRBV29-1	TRBJ2-4	TGCAGCGTTGAAGGACCCTTAAACATTCAGTACTTC	CSVEGPLNIQYF
few	-	TRBV5-1	TRBJ2-4	TGCGCCAGCAGCCTCGCTGATGGGACTTCTGTACCCATTCAGTACTTC	CASSLADGTSVPIQYF
few	TRBD1	TRBV7-3	TRBJ2-5	TGTGCCAGCAGCCGAAATACAGGGGGAGGAGAGACCCAGTACTTC	CASSRNTGGGETQYF
-	-	TRBV6-5	TRBJ1-5	TGTGCCAGCAGCCCAAATGTGGGAAAGCAGCCCCAGCATTTT	CASSPNVGKQPQHF
-	TRBD2	TRBV29-1	TRBJ2-7	TGCAGCGCCTTAGCGGGAGAATCCTACGAGCAGTACTTC	CSALAGESYEQYF
-	TRBD2	TRBV12-3/TRBV12-4	TRBJ2-1	TGTGCCAGCAGACCCGGCGGGGGAAAGCAGTTCTTC	CASRPGGGKQFF
-	-	TRBV14	TRBJ2-1	TGTGCCAGCAGCCAAGACCTTCGCTCCTACAATGAGCAGTTCTTC	CASSQDLRSYNEQFF
few	-	TRBV5-1	TRBJ2-3	TGCGCCAGCAGCAAGGACAGATTAGATACGCAGTATTTT	CASSKDRLDTQYF
few	-	TRBV10-3	TRBJ2-6	TGTGCCATCAGAGGGTACTCTGGGGCCAACGTCCTGACTTTC	CAIRGYSGANVLTF
few	-	TRBV15	TRBJ2-1	TGTGCCACCAGCAGGGCCGTCAATGAGCAGTTCTTC	CATSRAVNEQFF
few	-	TRBV5-1	TRBJ2-5	TGCGCCAGCAGCTCAGGCTCGGAGACCCAGTACTTC	CASSSGSETQYF
-	-	TRBV6-6	TRBJ2-3	TGTGCCAGCAGTTACGAGGGGACAGATACGCAGTATTTT	CASSYEGTDTQYF
-	TRBD2	TRBV12-3/TRBV12-4	TRBJ2-5	TGTGCCAGCAGTCCTACTAGCGGGGGGGAAATGGCAAAACGGAGGGAGACCCAGTACTTC	CASSPTSGGEMAKRRETQYF
-	-	TRBV5-5	TRBJ2-1	TGTGCCAGCAGCTTTTTCGGCAGGGACAATGAGCAGTTCTTC	CASSFFGRDNEQFF
-	TRBD1	TRBV20-1	TRBJ2-1	TGCAGTGCTAGACCCTTTCTGCCGGACAGGGGACGAGGAGAGCAGTTCTTC	CSARPFLPDRGRGEQFF
-	TRBD1	TRBV29-1	TRBJ1-2	TGCAGCGCCCAGGGGCAGGGGGCTCCTGGCTACACCTTC	CSAQGQGAPGYTF
once	-	TRBV6-6	TRBJ2-7	TGTGCCAGCAGCCACGGGGGCGATTACGAGCAGTACTTC	CASSHGGDYEQYF
-	-	TRBV12-3/TRBV12-4	TRBJ1-5	TGTGCCAGCAGGCCCGGGCTCCTCCGGCCCCAGCATTTT	CASRPGLLRPQHF
-	-	TRBV12-3/TRBV12-4	TRBJ2-7	TGTGCCAGCAGTTTTCAGGTATGGGGCGAGCAGTACTTC	CASSFQVWGEQYF
-	-	TRBV25-1	TRBJ2-3	TGTGCCAGCAGTGAAGACCACGCCGGCACAGATACGCAGTATTTT	CASSEDHAGTDTQYF
few	-	TRBV12-3/TRBV12-4	TRBJ1-2	TGTGCCAGCAGTCTTGCCGGGACCGTGAAGGGCTATGGCTACACCTTC	CASSLAGTVKGYGYTF
few	TRBD2	TRBV5-1	TRBJ2-1	TGCGCCAGCAGCTGGGACGGGGGGAATGAGCAGTTCTTC	CASSWDGGNEQFF
-	TRBD1	TRBV29-1	TRBJ2-7	TGCAGCGTCACGCACAGGGGGAGTAGGCCCTACGAGCAGTACTTC	CSVTHRGSRPYEQYF
few	-	TRBV5-1	TRBJ2-1	TGCGCCAGCACCCGAGGGGCTAGCTCCGTCAATGAGCAGTTCTTC	CASTRGASSVNEQFF
few	-	TRBV29-1	TRBJ2-5	TGCAGCGTTGTAGGCAGATTGCAAGAGACCCAGTACTTC	CSVVGRLQETQYF
few	TRBD1	TRBV12-3/TRBV12-4	TRBJ1-6	TGTGCCAGCAGTTGGACAGGGGTTAACTCACCCCTCCACTTT	CASSWTGVNSPLHF
-	-	TRBV12-3/TRBV12-4	TRBJ1-2	TGTGCCAGCAAACAGGGCTATGGCTACACCTTC	CASKQGYGYTF
-	-	TRBV12-3/TRBV12-4	TRBJ1-2	TGTGCCAGCAGTTTTGGGGTGATCTATGGCTACACCTTC	CASSFGVIYGYTF
-	TRBD1	TRBV6-4	TRBJ1-2	TGTGCCAGCAGTGACACCCCACAGGGGGGAGGTGGCTACACCTTC	CASSDTPQGGGGYTF
-	-	TRBV29-1	TRBJ1-1	TGCAGCGTTGAAGATCGGGGGGCACGGGGACGGAACACTGAAGCTTTCTTT	CSVEDRGARGRNTEAFF
-	TRBD2	TRBV12-3/TRBV12-4	TRBJ2-3	TGTGCCAGCACCCGCACGCCCGGGACTAGCGGGGGGTCTTCCACAGATACGCAGTATTTT	CASTRTPGTSGGSSTDTQYF